A selection of T cell receptor beta chains follows, all from one sample in a study of identical twins. TCRdb used MiXCR to reprocess the 5' RACE reads, holding one entry per CDR3 protein. The table has 550,000 to 800,000 distinct CDR3 sequences, about 7.1% seen once. The same sample was also used in a study of yellow fever vaccine responses in identical twins.

The specimen sequenced was PBMCs. Receptor source: a woman aged 18 to 35 in good health. Both conserved end residues are part of each CDR3. A D gene is named only where the DNA matches it firmly.

d_call | j_call | v_call | cdr3_aa
TRBD1 | TRBJ2-5 | TRBV6-1 | CASLSRGLRETQYF
TRBD1 | TRBJ1-1 | TRBV7-2 | CASSLPDRASLNTEAFF
. | TRBJ1-5 | TRBV3-1 | CASSRDQSKPQHF
TRBD2 | TRBJ2-1 | TRBV6-1 | CASRLPFWGGGDNEQFF
. | TRBJ2-5 | TRBV29-1 | CSVVSETQYF
. | TRBJ2-7 | TRBV20-1 | CSARDVVNEQYF
TRBD2 | TRBJ2-1 | TRBV24-1 | CATSEPLAGAKQFF
. | TRBJ1-1 | TRBV6-5 | CASIRDNPNTEAFF
TRBD1 | TRBJ1-5 | TRBV28 | CASSFPRTGIGNQPQHF
TRBD1 | TRBJ1-1 | TRBV5-1 | CASSLTGQAWTEAFF
TRBD1 | TRBJ1-1 | TRBV20-1 | CSAGQGANTEAFF
TRBD2 | TRBJ2-7 | TRBV10-3 | CAIALGPSGSQGEQYF
. | TRBJ2-3 | TRBV7-2 | CASSPSTLGDTQYF
TRBD2 | TRBJ2-7 | TRBV27 | CASKSGLHSSYEQYF
. | TRBJ2-7 | TRBV2 | CASSEAPPTFAYEQYF
TRBD1 | TRBJ2-2 | TRBV19 | CASSVGQGPPGELFF
TRBD2 | TRBJ2-3 | TRBV9 | CASSPRLAGGADTQYF
. | TRBJ1-4 | TRBV5-1 | CASSVAGTNEKLFF
. | TRBJ2-3 | TRBV7-2 | CASSLLGLGTDTQYF
. | TRBJ2-5 | TRBV3-1 | CASSPWTEQETQYF
. | TRBJ1-6 | TRBV20-1 | CSARGGPLNSPLHF
. | TRBJ2-7 | TRBV6-5 | CASRAGSEQYF
TRBD1 | TRBJ1-4 | TRBV7-9 | CASSSPQTGDEKLFF
TRBD1 | TRBJ1-2 | TRBV27 | CASSFAPPRDRGGGYTF
. | TRBJ2-3 | TRBV4-1 | CASSQGGGGQDTQYF
TRBD2 | TRBJ2-1 | TRBV29-1 | CSVVGGRGHNEQFF
TRBD1 | TRBJ1-1 | TRBV10-3 | CAISEGQGDAEAFF
. | TRBJ2-4 | TRBV11-2 | CASSLDQLPGIQYF
. | TRBJ2-7 | TRBV7-2 | CASSPPGFLEQYF
TRBD2 | TRBJ2-3 | TRBV20-1 | CSARPASGTDTQYF
. | TRBJ2-2 | TRBV10-3 | CATSPGGGTGELFF
TRBD2 | TRBJ2-3 | TRBV12-3/TRBV12-4 | CASSYPPDLAGTDTQYF
TRBD2 | TRBJ2-3 | TRBV2 | CASSELAGQSTDTQYF
. | TRBJ2-3 | TRBV4-2 | CASSPRLPDTQYF
. | TRBJ2-7 | TRBV5-1 | CASSRVGGVGYEQYF
TRBD1 | TRBJ1-1 | TRBV10-3 | CAIRGQGAKNTEAFF
. | TRBJ2-5 | TRBV12-3/TRBV12-4 | CASRIQETQYF
. | TRBJ2-3 | TRBV7-2 | CASSSRTYRTDTQYF
. | TRBJ2-4 | TRBV5-1 | CASSFRDRSNNIQYF
TRBD1 | TRBJ1-1 | TRBV28 | CASSLNRGQAEAFF
. | TRBJ2-7 | TRBV7-2 | CASRQVQGQYEQYF
. | TRBJ2-5 | TRBV20-1 | CSARDVETQYF
TRBD2 | TRBJ2-1 | TRBV5-1 | CASSSPTSGRPSINYNEQFF
. | TRBJ2-3 | TRBV18 | CASSPPYRDHTDTQYF
. | TRBJ1-5 | TRBV10-3 | CAIKPSERRVNQPQHF
. | TRBJ2-5 | TRBV7-7 | CASSSARGGGEKETQYF
TRBD1 | TRBJ2-2 | TRBV14 | CASSHRQGRNTGELFF
TRBD1 | TRBJ1-5 | TRBV11-2 | CASSSQGAQPQHF